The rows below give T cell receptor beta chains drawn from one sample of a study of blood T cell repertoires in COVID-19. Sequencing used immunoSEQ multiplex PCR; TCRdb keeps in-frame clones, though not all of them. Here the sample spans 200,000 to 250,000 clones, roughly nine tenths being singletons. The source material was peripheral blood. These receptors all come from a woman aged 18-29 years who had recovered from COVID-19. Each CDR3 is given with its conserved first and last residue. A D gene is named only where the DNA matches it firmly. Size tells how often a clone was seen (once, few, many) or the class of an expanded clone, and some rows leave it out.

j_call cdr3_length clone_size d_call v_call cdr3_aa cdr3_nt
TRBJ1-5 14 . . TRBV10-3 CAISVAGFNQPQHF TGTGCCATCAGTGTGGCGGGATTCAATCAGCCCCAGCATTTT
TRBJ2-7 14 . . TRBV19 CASSMTRIHYEQYF TGTGCCAGTAGTATGACACGGATCCACTACGAGCAGTACTTC
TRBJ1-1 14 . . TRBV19 CASSPSTGNTEAFF TGTGCCAGTAGTCCCTCAACAGGGAACACTGAAGCTTTCTTT
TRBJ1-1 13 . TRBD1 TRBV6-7 CASTETRTGDAFF TGTGCCAGCACTGAAACTCGGACAGGGGATGCTTTCTTT
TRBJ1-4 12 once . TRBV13 CASRYKREKLFF TGTGCCAGCAGATACAAGAGGGAAAAACTGTTTTTT
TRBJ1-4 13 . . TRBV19 CASSSTSQEKLFF TGTGCCAGTAGTAGTACATCTCAAGAAAAACTGTTTTTT
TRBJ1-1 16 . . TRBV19 CASSFYGPRSGTEAFF TGTGCCAGTAGTTTTTACGGACCCCGGAGCGGCACTGAAGCTTTCTTT
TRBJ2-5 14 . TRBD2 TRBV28 CASSRTSGQETQYF TGTGCCAGCAGTAGAACTAGCGGTCAAGAGACCCAGTACTTC
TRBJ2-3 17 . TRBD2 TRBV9 CASSVQLAGGDTDTQYF TGTGCCAGCAGCGTACAACTAGCGGGAGGGGACACAGATACGCAGTATTTT
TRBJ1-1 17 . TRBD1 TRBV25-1 CASSTFSGTGLNTEAFF TGTGCCAGCAGTACCTTTTCCGGGACAGGGCTGAACACTGAAGCTTTCTTT
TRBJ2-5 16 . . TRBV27 CASSLSEGEAAKTQYF TGTGCCAGCAGTTTATCGGAGGGTGAGGCCGCTAAAACCCAGTACTTC
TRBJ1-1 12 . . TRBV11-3 CASSHSGTEAFF TGTGCCAGCAGCCATTCGGGCACTGAAGCTTTCTTT
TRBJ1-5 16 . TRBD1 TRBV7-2 CASSPQTGGSGQPQHF TGTGCCAGCAGCCCCCAGACAGGGGGCTCGGGTCAGCCCCAGCATTTT
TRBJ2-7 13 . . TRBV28 CASSQGGIYEQYF TGTGCCAGCAGCCAGGGGGGAATCTACGAGCAGTACTTC
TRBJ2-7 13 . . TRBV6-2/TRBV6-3 CASSAGLVYEQYF TGTGCCAGCAGTGCAGGACTGGTCTACGAGCAGTACTTC
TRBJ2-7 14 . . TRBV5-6 CASTPGQFSYEQYF TGTGCCAGCACCCCAGGGCAGTTTTCCTACGAGCAGTACTTC
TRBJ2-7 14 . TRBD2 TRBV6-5 CASSSSGKGYEQYF TGTGCCAGCAGTTCCAGCGGGAAGGGGTACGAGCAGTACTTC
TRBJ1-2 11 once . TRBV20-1 CSARGGFGYTF TGCAGCGCCCGGGGGGGGTTTGGCTACACCTTC
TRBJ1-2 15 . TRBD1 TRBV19 CASFPRTGYNYGYTF TGTGCCAGTTTTCCGAGGACAGGGTATAACTATGGCTACACCTTC
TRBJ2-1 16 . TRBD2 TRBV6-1 CASSEAPSGVLNEQFF TGTGCCAGCAGTGAAGCGCCTAGCGGGGTTTTAAATGAGCAGTTCTTC
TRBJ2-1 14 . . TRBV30 CAWSVPWGDNEQFF TGTGCCTGGAGTGTACCATGGGGCGACAATGAGCAGTTCTTC
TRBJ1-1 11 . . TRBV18 CASSPEGVAFF TGTGCCAGCTCACCTGAGGGGGTAGCTTTCTTT
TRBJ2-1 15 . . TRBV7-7 CASSEGVDSSYEQFF TGTGCCAGCAGCGAAGGCGTGGACAGTTCGTATGAGCAGTTCTTC
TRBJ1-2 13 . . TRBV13 CASSRGTRYGYTF TGTGCCAGCAGCCGAGGGACACGGTATGGCTACACCTTC
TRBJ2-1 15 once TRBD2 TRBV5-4 CASSRTSASYNEQFF TGTGCCAGCAGCCGGACTAGCGCCTCCTACAATGAGCAGTTCTTC
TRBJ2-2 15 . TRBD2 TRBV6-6 CASRGLAGNTGELFF TGTGCCAGCAGGGGACTAGCGGGGAACACCGGGGAGCTGTTTTTT
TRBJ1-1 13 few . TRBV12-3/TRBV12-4 CASSPGQNTEAFF TGTGCCAGCAGCCCGGGACAGAACACTGAAGCTTTCTTT
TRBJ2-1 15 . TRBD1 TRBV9 CASSPTDRGINEQFF TGTGCCAGCAGCCCAACGGACAGGGGGATCAATGAGCAGTTCTTC
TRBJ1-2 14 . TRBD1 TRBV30 CAWSRWQGASGYTF TGTGCCTGGAGTAGATGGCAGGGGGCTAGTGGCTACACCTTC
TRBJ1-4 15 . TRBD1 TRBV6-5 CASSHKDRGFEKLFF TGTGCCAGCAGTCATAAGGACAGGGGTTTTGAAAAACTGTTTTTT
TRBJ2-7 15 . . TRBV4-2 CASSQDKGQKYEQYF TGTGCCAGCAGCCAAGATAAGGGGCAGAAATACGAGCAGTACTTC
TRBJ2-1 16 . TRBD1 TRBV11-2 CASSPFRGLTYNEQFF TGTGCCAGCAGCCCCTTCAGGGGGCTTACCTACAATGAGCAGTTCTTC
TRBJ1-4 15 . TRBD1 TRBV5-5 CASSFSGGSYEKLFF TGTGCCAGCAGCTTTTCAGGGGGCTCGTATGAAAAACTGTTTTTT
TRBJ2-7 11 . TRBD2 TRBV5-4 CVSTSGDLEYF TGTGTCTCGACTAGCGGGGACTTAGAGTACTTC
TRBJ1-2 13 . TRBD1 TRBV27 CASSSGQGYGYTF TGTGCCAGCAGTTCCGGACAGGGCTATGGCTACACCTTC
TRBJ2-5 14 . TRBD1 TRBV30 CAYEKDRGVETQYF TGTGCCTACGAAAAGGACAGGGGAGTGGAGACCCAGTACTTC
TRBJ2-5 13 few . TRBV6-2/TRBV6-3 CASSYQGQETQYF TGTGCCAGCAGTTACCAGGGGCAAGAGACCCAGTACTTC
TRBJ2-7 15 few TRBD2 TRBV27 CASSFSSGLPYEQYF TGTGCCAGCAGTTTTTCTAGCGGACTACCTTACGAGCAGTACTTC
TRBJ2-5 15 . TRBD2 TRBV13 CASSSIAGEAETQYF TGTGCCAGCAGCTCTATAGCGGGAGAGGCAGAGACCCAGTACTTC
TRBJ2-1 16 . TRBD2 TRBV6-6 CASTSLAGEGLDEQFF TGTGCCAGCACCTCGCTAGCGGGAGAAGGGCTGGATGAGCAGTTCTTC
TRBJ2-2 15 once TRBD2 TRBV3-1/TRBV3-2 CASMRAGGNTGELFF TGTGCCAGCATGAGGGCGGGAGGGAACACCGGGGAGCTGTTTTTT
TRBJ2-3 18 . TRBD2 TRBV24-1 CATSDLSASGSSTDTQYF TGTGCCACCAGTGATTTATCGGCTAGCGGTTCTAGCACAGATACGCAGTATTTT
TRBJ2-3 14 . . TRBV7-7 CASSSPTLGGTQYF TGTGCCAGCAGCTCCCCAACCCTCGGGGGTACGCAGTATTTT
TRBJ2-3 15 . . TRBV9 CASSTRRAATDTQYF TGTGCCAGCTCAACGCGGAGGGCGGCCACAGATACGCAGTATTTT
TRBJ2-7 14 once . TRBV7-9 CASSRSGKTYEQYF TGTGCCAGCAGCCGTTCAGGGAAAACCTACGAGCAGTACTTC
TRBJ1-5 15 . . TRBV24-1 CATGGGRNSNQPQHF TGTGCCACCGGGGGGGGAAGGAATAGCAATCAGCCCCAGCATTTT
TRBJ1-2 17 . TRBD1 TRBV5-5 CASTKEDRGRSNYGYTF TGTGCCAGCACCAAGGAGGACAGGGGGCGCAGTAACTATGGCTACACCTTC
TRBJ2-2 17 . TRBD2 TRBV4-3 CASSHTLAGRNTGELFF TGCGCCAGCAGCCACACCCTAGCGGGACGTAACACCGGGGAGCTGTTTTTT